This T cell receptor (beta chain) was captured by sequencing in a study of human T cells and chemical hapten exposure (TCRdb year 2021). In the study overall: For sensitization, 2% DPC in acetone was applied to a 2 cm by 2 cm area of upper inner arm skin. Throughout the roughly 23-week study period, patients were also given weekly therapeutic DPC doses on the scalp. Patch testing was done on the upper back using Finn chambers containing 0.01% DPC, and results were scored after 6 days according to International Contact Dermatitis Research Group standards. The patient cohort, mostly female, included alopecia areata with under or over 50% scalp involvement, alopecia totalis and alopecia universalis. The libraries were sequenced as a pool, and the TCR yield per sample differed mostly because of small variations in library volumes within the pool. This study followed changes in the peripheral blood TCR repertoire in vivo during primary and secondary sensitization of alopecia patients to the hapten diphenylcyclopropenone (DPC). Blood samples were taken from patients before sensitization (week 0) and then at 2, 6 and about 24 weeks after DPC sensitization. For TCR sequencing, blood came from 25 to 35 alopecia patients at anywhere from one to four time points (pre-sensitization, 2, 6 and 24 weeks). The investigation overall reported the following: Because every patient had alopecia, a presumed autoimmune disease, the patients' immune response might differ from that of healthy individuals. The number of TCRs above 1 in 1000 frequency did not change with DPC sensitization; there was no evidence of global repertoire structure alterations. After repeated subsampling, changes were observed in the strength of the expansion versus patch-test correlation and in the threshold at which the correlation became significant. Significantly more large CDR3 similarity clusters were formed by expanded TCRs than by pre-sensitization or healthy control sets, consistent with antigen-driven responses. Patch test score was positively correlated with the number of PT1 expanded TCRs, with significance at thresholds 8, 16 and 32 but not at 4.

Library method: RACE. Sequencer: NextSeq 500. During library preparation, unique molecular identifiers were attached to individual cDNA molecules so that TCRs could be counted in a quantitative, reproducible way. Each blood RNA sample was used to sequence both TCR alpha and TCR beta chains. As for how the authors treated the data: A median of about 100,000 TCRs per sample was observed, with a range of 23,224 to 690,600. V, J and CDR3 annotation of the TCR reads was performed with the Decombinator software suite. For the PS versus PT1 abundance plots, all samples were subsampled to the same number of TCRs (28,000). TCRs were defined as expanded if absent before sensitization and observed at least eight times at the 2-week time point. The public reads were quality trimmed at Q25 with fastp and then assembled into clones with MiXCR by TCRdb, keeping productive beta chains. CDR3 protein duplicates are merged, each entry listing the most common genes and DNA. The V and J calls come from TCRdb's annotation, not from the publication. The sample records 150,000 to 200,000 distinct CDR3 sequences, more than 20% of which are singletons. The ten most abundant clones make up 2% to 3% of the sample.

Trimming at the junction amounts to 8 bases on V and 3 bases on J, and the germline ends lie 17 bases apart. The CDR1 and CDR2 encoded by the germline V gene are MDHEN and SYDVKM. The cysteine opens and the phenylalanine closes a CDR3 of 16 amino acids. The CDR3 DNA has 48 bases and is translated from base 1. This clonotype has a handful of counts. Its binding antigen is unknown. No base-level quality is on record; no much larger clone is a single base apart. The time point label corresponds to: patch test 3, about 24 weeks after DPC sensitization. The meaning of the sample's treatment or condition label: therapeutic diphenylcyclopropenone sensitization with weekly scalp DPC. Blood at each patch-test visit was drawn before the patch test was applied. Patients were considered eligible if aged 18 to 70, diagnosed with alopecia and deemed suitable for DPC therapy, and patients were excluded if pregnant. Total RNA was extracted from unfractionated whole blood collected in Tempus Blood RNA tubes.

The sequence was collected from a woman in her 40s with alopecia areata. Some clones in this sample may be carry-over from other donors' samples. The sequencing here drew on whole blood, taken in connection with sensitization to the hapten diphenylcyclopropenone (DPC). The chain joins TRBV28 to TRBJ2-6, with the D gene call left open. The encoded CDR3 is CASRGNGVGGANVLTF. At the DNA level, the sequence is TGTGCCAGCCGAGGCAACGGAGTTGGTGGGGCCAACGTCCTGACTTTC.